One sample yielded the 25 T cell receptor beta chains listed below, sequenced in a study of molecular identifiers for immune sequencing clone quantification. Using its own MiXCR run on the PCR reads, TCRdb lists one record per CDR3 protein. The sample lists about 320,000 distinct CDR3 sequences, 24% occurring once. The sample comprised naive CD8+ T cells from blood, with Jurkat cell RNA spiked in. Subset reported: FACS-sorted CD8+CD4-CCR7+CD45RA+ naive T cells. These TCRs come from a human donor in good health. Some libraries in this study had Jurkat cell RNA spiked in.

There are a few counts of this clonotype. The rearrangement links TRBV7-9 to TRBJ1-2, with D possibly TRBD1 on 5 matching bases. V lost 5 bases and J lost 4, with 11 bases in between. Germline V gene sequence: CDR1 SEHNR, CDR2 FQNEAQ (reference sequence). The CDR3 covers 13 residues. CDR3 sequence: CASSAGQSYGYTF. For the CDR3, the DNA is TGTGCCAGCAGCGCGGGGCAGAGCTATGGCTACACCTTC.

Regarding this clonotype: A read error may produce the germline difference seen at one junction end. The CDR3 region has the DNA TGCTGCGTTGGAGGGTCCTCCGGGGAGCAGTACTTC. This encodes CCVGGSSGEQYF. The chain joins TRBV29-1 to TRBJ2-7; D might be TRBD2 (6 bases). From germline, CDR1 is SQVTM and CDR2 ANQGSEA. The CDR3 length is 12 residues.

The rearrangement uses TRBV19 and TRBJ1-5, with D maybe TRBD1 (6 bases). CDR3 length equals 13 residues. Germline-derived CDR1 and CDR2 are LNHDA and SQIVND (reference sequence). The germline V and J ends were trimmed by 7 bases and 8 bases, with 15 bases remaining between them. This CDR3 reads CASTGGGGKPQHF. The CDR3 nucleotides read TGTGCCAGTACTGGGGGAGGGGGTAAGCCCCAGCATTTT.

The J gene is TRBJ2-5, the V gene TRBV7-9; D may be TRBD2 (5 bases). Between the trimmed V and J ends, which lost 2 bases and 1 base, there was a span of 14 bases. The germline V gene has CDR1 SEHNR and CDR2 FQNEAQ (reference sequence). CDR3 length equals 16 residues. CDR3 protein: CASSLSPAESQETQYF. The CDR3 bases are TGTGCCAGCAGCTTAAGCCCAGCGGAATCCCAAGAGACCCAGTACTTC.

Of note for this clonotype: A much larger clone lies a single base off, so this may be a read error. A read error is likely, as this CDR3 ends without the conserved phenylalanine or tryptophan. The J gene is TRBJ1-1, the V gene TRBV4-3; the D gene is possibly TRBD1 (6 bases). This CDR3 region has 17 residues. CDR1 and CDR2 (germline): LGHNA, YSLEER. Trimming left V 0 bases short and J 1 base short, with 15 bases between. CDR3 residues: CASSQDWGPLANTEAFI. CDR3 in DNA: TGCGCCAGCAGCCAAGATTGGGGGCCATTGGCGAACACTGAAGCTTTCATT.

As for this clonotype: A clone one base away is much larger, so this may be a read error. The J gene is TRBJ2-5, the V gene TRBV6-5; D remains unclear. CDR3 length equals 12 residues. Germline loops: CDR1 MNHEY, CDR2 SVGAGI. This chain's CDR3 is CASSYNTETQHF. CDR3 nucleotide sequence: TGTGCCAGCAGTTACAATACAGAGACCCAGCACTTC.

The CDR3 loop is CASSPGLSGANVLTF. CDR3 DNA sequence: TGCGCCAGCAGCCCCGGACTCTCTGGGGCCAACGTCCTGACTTTC. V is TRBV4-3 and J is TRBJ2-6; tentative D call: TRBD2 (5 bases). From germline, CDR1 is LGHNA and CDR2 YSLEER. V shed 4 bases and J shed 0 bases, with 7 bases lying between them. The length of the CDR3 is 15 residues.

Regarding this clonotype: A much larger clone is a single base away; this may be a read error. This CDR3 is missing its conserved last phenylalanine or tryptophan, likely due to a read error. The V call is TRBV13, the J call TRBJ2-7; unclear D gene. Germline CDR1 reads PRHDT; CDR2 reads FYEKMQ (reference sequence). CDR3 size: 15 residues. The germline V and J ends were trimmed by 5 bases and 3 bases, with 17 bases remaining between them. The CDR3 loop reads CASSPGKLNYYEQYL. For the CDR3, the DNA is TGTGCCAGCAGCCCCGGCAAGTTGAATTACTACGAGCAGTACCTC.

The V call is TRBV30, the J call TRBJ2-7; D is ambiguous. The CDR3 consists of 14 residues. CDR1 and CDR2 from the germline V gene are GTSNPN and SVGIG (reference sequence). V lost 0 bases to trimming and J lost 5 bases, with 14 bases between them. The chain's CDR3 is CAWSVGISDNEQYF. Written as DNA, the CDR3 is TGTGCCTGGAGTGTTGGGATCTCCGACAACGAGCAGTACTTC. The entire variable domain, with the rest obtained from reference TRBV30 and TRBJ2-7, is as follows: SQTIHQWPATLVQPVGSPLSLECTVEGTSNPNLYWYRQAAGRGLQLLFYSVGIGQISSEVPQNLSASRPQDRQFILSSKKLLLSDSGFYLCAWSVGISDNEQYFGPGTRLTVT.

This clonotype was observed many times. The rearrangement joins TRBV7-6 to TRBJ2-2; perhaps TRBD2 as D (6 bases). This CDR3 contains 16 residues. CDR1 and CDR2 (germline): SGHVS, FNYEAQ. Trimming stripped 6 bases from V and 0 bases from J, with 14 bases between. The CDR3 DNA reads TGTGCCAGCAGGGGGGGTCCTCGGGCGAACACCGGGGAGCTGTTTTTT. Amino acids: CASRGGPRANTGELFF.

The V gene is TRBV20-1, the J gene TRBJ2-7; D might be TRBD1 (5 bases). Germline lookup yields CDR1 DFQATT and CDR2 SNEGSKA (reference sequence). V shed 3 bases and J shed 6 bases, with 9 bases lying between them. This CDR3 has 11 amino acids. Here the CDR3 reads CSASFGAEQYF. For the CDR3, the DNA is TGCAGTGCTAGCTTTGGGGCCGAGCAGTACTTC.

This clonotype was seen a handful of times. The CDR3 is CASVDRDPNTGELFF. CDR3 bases: TGCGCCAGCGTCGACAGGGACCCGAACACCGGGGAGCTGTTTTTT. The V and J genes are TRBV23-1 and TRBJ2-2; TRBD1 matches at 7 bases. TRBV23-1 is designated an ORF whose function remains uncertain. The CDR3 runs to 15 residues. V dropped 8 bases and J dropped 0; count of bases not matched to a gene: 6.

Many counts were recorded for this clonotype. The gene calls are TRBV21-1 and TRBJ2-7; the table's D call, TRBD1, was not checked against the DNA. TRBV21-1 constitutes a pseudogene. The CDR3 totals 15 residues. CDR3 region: CASSKSIGRGAEQYF. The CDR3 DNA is TGTGCCAGCAGCAAAAGCATTGGACGGGGGGCCGAGCAGTACTTC.

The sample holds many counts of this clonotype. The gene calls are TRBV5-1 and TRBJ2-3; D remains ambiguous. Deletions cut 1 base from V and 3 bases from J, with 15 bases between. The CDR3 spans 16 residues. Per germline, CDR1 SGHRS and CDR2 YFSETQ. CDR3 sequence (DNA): TGCGCCAGCAGCTTGCGGACCTACCTCGTGACAGATACGCAGTATTTT. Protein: CASSLRTYLVTDTQYF.

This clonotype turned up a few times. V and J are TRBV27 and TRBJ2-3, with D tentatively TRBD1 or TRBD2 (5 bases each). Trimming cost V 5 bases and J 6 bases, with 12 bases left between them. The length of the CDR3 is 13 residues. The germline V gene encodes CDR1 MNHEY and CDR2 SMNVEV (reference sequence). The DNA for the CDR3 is TGTGCCAGCAGTATGGCAGGGAGTGATACGCAGTATTTT. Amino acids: CASSMAGSDTQYF.

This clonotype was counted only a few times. The CDR3 DNA follows: TGTGCCAGTAGTACCGCCGAGATAGCCCCCACAGATACGCAGTATTTT. Protein sequence: CASSTAEIAPTDTQYF. The chain joins TRBV19 to TRBJ2-3; D is uncertain. This CDR3 has 16 residues. Trimming pared 4 bases from V and 2 bases from J, leaving 16 bases between. Germline V gene data show CDR1 as LNHDA and CDR2 as SQIVND (reference sequence).

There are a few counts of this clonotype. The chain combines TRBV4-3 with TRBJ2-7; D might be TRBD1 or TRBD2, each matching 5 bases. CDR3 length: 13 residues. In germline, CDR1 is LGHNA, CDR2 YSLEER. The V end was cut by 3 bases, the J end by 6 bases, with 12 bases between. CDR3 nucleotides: TGCGCCAGCAGCCACGGCCGGGGCGGCGAGCAGTACTTC. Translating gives CASSHGRGGEQYF.

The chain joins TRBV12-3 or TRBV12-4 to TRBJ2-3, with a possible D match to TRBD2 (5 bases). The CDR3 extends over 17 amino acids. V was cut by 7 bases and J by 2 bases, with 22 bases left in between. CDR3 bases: TGTGCCAGCATTGGTAGCGACAAGTTCGGAAACACAGATACGCAGTATTTT. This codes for CASIGSDKFGNTDTQYF.

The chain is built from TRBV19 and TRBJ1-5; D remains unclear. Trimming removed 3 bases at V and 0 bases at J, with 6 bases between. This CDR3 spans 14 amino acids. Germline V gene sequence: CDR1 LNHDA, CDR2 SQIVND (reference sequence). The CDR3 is CASSIGVSNQPQHF. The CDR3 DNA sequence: TGTGCCAGTAGTATTGGGGTTAGCAATCAGCCCCAGCATTTT.

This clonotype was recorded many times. The CDR3 spells CASSVGLAAPWNEQFF. CDR3 sequence (DNA): TGTGCCAGCAGTGTGGGACTAGCGGCCCCATGGAATGAGCAGTTCTTC. The chain links TRBV2 to TRBJ2-1; 11 nucleotides line up with TRBD2. From germline, CDR1 is SNHLY and CDR2 FYNNEI. The CDR3 has 16 residues. The V gene end was trimmed by 4 bases and the J gene end by 7 bases; junction bases not matched to a gene: 9.

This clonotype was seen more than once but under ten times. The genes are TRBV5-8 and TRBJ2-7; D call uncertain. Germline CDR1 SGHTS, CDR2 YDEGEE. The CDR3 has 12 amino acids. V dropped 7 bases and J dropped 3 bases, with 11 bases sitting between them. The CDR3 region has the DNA TGTGCCAGCTACTTTGGCGGCTACGAGCAGTACTTC. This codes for CASYFGGYEQYF.

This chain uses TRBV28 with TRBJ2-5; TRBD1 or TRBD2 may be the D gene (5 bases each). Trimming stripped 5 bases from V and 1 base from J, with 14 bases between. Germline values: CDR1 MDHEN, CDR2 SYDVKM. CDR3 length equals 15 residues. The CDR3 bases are TGTGCCAGCAGTCCCCGTGGGGGAAGCCAAGAGACCCAGTACTTC. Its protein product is CASSPRGGSQETQYF.

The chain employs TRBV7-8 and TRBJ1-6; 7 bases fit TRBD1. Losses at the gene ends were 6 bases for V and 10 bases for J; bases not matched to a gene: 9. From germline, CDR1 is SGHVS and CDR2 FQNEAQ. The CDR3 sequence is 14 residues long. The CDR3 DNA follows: TGTGCCAGCAGTTTGACAGGGTTAACATCACCCCTCCACTTT. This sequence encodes CASSLTGLTSPLHF.

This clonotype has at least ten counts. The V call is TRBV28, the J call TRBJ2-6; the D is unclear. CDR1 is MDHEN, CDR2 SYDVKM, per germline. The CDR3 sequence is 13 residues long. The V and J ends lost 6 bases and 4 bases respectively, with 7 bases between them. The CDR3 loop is CASSHPGANVLTF. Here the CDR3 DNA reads TGTGCCAGCAGCCATCCCGGGGCCAACGTCCTGACTTTC.

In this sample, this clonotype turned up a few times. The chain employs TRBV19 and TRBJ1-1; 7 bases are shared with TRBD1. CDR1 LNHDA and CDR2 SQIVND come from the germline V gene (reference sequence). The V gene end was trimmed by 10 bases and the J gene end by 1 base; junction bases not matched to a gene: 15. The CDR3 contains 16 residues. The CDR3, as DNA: TGTGCCACAGGCCGAGGGGGCCGGGCCAGGAACACTGAAGCTTTCTTT. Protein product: CATGRGGRARNTEAFF. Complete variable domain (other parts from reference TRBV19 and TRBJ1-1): DGGITQSPKYLFRKEGQNVTLSCEQNLNHDAMYWYRQDPGQGLRLIYYSQIVNDFQKGDIAEGYSVSREKKESFPLTVTSAQKNPTAFYLCATGRGGRARNTEAFFGQGTRLTVV.